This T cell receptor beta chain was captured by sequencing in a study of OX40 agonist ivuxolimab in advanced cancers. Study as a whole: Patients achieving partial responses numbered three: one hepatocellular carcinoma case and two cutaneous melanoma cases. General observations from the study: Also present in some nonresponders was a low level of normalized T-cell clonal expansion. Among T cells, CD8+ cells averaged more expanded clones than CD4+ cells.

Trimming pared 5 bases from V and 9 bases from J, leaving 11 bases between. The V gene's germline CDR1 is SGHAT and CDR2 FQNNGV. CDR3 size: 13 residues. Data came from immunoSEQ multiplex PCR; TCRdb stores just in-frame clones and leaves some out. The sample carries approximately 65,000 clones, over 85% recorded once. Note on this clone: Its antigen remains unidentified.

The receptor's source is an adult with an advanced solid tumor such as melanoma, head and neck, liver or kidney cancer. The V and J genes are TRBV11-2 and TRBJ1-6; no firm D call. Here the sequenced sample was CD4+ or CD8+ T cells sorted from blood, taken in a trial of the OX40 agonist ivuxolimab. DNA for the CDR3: TGTGCCAGCAGCGGGATGGGGATTTCACCCCTCCACTTT. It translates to CASSGMGISPLHF.